The 10 T cell receptor beta chains given below trace back to one sample, sequenced in a study of a mutant IDH1 vaccine in newly diagnosed glioma. The antigens these receptors bind are not known. Profiling relied on immunoSEQ multiplex PCR, and the TCRdb table lists in-frame clones only, not all of them. Here the sample spans fewer than 35,000 clones, roughly 75% being singletons. As for time point: week 35, safety follow-up. Mutant IDH1 20-mer peptide, at 300 ug, made up each vaccine dose, with topical imiquimod. The source material was PBMCs, sampled from a glioma patient whose treatment included an IDH1 peptide vaccine. The source is a woman in her 40s with glioma.

V is TRBV27 and J is TRBJ2-2; D tentatively fits TRBD1 or TRBD2 (6 bases each). The CDR3 consists of 13 residues. Germline lookup yields CDR1 MNHEY and CDR2 SMNVEV (reference sequence). V was clipped by 1 base and J by 8 bases, with 8 bases between them. CDR3 sequence reads: CASSLWGAGELFF. DNA of the CDR3: TGTGCCAGCAGTTTATGGGGGGCTGGGGAGCTGTTTTTT.

This chain joins TRBV27 and TRBJ1-6, with D perhaps matching TRBD1 (5 bases). The CDR3 runs to 14 residues. V dropped 6 bases and J dropped 3 bases, with 9 bases sitting between them. Germline lookup yields CDR1 MNHEY and CDR2 SMNVEV (reference sequence). CDR3 amino acids: CASSSDSYNSPLHF. The CDR3 coding sequence is TGTGCCAGCAGCTCCGACAGCTATAATTCACCCCTCCACTTT.

V is TRBV2 and J is TRBJ1-2; 7 bases agree with TRBD1. Per germline, CDR1 SNHLY and CDR2 FYNNEI. This CDR3 is 13 amino acids long. J gave up 7 bases and V 8 bases, and 10 bases lay outside the gene matches. CDR3 amino acids: CASRYDRVRGYTF. CDR3 DNA: TGTGCCAGCCGCTATGACAGGGTGCGTGGCTACACCTTC.

This clone was counted between two and nine times. The gene calls are TRBV30 and TRBJ1-1; unclear D gene. The germline V and J ends were trimmed by 0 bases and 5 bases, with 10 bases remaining between them. The CDR3 length is 13 residues. CDR1 and CDR2 from the germline V gene are GTSNPN and SVGIG (reference sequence). CDR3 amino acids: CAWSVRFGTEAFF. CDR3 coding DNA: TGTGCCTGGAGTGTACGGTTTGGGACTGAAGCTTTCTTT.

The CDR3 here is CASSRTAMNTEAFF. Written as DNA, the CDR3 is TGTGCCAGCAGCCGGACAGCTATGAACACTGAAGCTTTCTTT. The chain employs TRBV6-6 and TRBJ1-1; TRBD1 might be the D (6 bases). Deletions cut 6 bases from V and 0 bases from J, with 11 bases between. The CDR3 has 14 amino acids. Germline CDR1 MNHNY, CDR2 SVGAGI (reference sequence).

The V and J genes are TRBV15 and TRBJ1-3; a possible D gene is TRBD1 (6 bases). V dropped 4 bases and J dropped 2 bases, with 6 bases sitting between them. Germline V gene sequence: CDR1 LNHNV, CDR2 YYDKDF (reference sequence). The CDR3 has 13 amino acids. The CDR3 nucleotides are TGTGCCACCAGCACAGGGGCTGGAAACACCATATATTTT. It yields the protein CATSTGAGNTIYF.

The chain joins TRBV2 to TRBJ2-5; D is tentatively TRBD1 or TRBD2 (6 bases each). Looked up from germline, CDR1 is SNHLY and CDR2 is FYNNEI. Trimming removed 6 bases at V and 5 bases at J, with 22 bases between. The CDR3 extends over 16 amino acids. The CDR3 loop reads CASSRGSGTGRETQYF. CDR3 in DNA: TGTGCCAGCAGCAGGGGAAGCGGAACAGGGAGGGAGACCCAGTACTTC.

The chain is built from TRBV10-3 and TRBJ2-3; D tentatively reads TRBD1 or TRBD2 (5 bases each). Germline lookup yields CDR1 ENHRY and CDR2 SYGVKD. The CDR3 extends over 14 amino acids. V gave up 3 bases and J gave up 0 bases, with 7 bases separating them. The CDR3 DNA sequence: TGTGCCATCAGTGAAGGGGACAGCACAGATACGCAGTATTTT. As protein: CAISEGDSTDTQYF.

The gene calls are TRBV9 and TRBJ2-7; a possible D gene is TRBD2 (6 bases). CDR3 length equals 13 residues. Between the trimmed V and J ends, which lost 4 bases and 4 bases, there was a span of 12 bases. Germline V lookup: CDR1 SGDLS, CDR2 YYNGEE. The CDR3 loop reads CASSPSGDYEQYF. The CDR3 DNA reads as TGTGCCAGCAGCCCCTCGGGGGATTACGAGCAGTACTTC.

The rearrangement uses TRBV20-1 and TRBJ2-3; D is unclear. Trimming stripped 4 bases from V and 4 bases from J, with 6 bases between. This CDR3 is built from 11 residues. The germline V gene encodes CDR1 DFQATT and CDR2 SNEGSKA (reference sequence). CDR3 DNA sequence: TGCAGTGCTACCCGGGCAGATACGCAGTATTTT. It is translated as CSATRADTQYF.